This TCR beta chain was retrieved from a study of T cell clonotyping in hematopoietic cell transplantation. Study findings and constraints: Higher Inverse Simpson Index values in graft donor and pretransplant recipient predicted broader posttransplant TCR diversity.

The CDR3 has 13 residues. V lost 7 bases and J 4 bases, leaving 13 bases between the germline ends. Germline-derived CDR1 and CDR2 are SNHLY and FYNNEI. This clone was recorded only once. Its target is not known. Using immunoSEQ multiplex PCR, the repertoire was profiled, and TCRdb retains in-frame clones only, with some absent. The sample lists roughly 13,000 clones; 94% were seen once. The input for sequencing was PBMCs, taken 30 days after allogeneic stem cell transplant. The chain has TRBV2 and TRBJ1-1, with D tentatively TRBD1 (5 bases). This receptor was identified in a male patient aged 60-69 years who had an allogeneic stem cell transplant from an unrelated donor, so the T cells may come from the graft donor. Some clones in this sample may be carry-over from other donors' samples. The CDR3, as DNA: TGTGCCAGCAACAGACAGAGACTCACTGAAGCTTTCTTT. Translation gives CASNRQRLTEAFF.